A selection of T cell receptor beta chains follows, all from one sample in a study of blood T cells in healthy people across ages. In TCRdb, the 5' RACE reads were re-called with MiXCR into one record per CDR3 protein. The sample has 1.5 million to 2 million distinct CDR3 sequences, approximately 28% seen once; the top ten hold about 8%. Sequenced material: blood. These receptors were collected from a woman aged 25-40 years in good health. Each CDR3 is given with its conserved first and last residue. The D gene is left open where the match is weak. Clone size is shown for a subset of rows, as once, few, many or a class of expanded clone.

TRBD1	TRBV7-9	TRBJ2-2	NA	TGTGCCAGCAGCCCCCTCAGGGGGCACACCGGGGAGCTGTTTTTT	CASSPLRGHTGELFF
TRBD1	TRBV15	TRBJ1-6	NA	TGTGCCACCAGCACCCGGACAGGGAATTCACCCCTCCACTTT	CATSTRTGNSPLHF
NA	TRBV11-2	TRBJ2-7	NA	TGTGCCAGCAGCTTGCCCCTGGGTAGCCACGAGCAGTACTTC	CASSLPLGSHEQYF
NA	TRBV15	TRBJ2-1	NA	TGTGCCACCAGCGGAAGGAGGGCGGCCGGCGATGAGCAGTTCTTC	CATSGRRAAGDEQFF
TRBD1	TRBV20-1	TRBJ1-2	NA	TGCAGTGCTAGAGGTGGGACAGGAACCCGTAGCTATGGCTACACCTTC	CSARGGTGTRSYGYTF
TRBD2	TRBV20-1	TRBJ2-7	many	TGCAGTGCGCCAACTAGCGCGAACTCCTACGAGCAGTACTTC	CSAPTSANSYEQYF
TRBD1	TRBV5-5	TRBJ2-5	few	TGTGCCAGCAGCTTGTTAGACAGGGACCAAGAGACCCAGTACTTC	CASSLLDRDQETQYF
TRBD2	TRBV20-1	TRBJ2-1	few	TGCAGTGCTAGAGATACCAGCGGGGGATTGTATGAGCAGTTCTTC	CSARDTSGGLYEQFF
TRBD1	TRBV28	TRBJ1-2	NA	TGTGCCAGCAGTACAGGGGGCGAGGGCTATGGCTACACCTTC	CASSTGGEGYGYTF
TRBD2	TRBV20-1	TRBJ2-3	few	TGCAGTGCTAGAAGGGCTAGCGGGAGTCAACGCACAGATACGCAGTATTTT	CSARRASGSQRTDTQYF
TRBD2	TRBV9	TRBJ2-5	NA	TGTGCCAGCAGCCAGGGACTAGCGGGGGGGACTCAAGAGACCCAGTACTTC	CASSQGLAGGTQETQYF
TRBD1	TRBV5-1	TRBJ2-7	many	TGCGCCAGCAGCTTGGCGGGACAGCCCAACGAGCAGTACTTC	CASSLAGQPNEQYF
NA	TRBV20-1	TRBJ2-5	NA	TGCAGTGCTAGACCCCCTCCCCGGCTAGTAATAGAGGGAGAGACCCAGTACTTC	CSARPPPRLVIEGETQYF
TRBD1	TRBV6-1	TRBJ2-1	few	TGTGCCAGCAGCGCCCTACCAGGGGGTGCTTCTTACAATGAGCAGTTCTTC	CASSALPGGASYNEQFF
TRBD1	TRBV7-9	TRBJ1-5	NA	TGTGCCGGCAGCTTCTCAGGGGGCGCGGGAAATCAGCCCCAGCATTTT	CAGSFSGGAGNQPQHF
TRBD2	TRBV20-1	TRBJ2-7	many	TGCAGTGCTAGAGTCGGAGTAGCGGGGAACGAGCAGTACTTC	CSARVGVAGNEQYF
TRBD2	TRBV2	TRBJ2-7	few	TGTGCCAGCAGTGAAGTAGGAGCGGGGGGGCTTGGGCAGTACTTC	CASSEVGAGGLGQYF
NA	TRBV13	TRBJ2-7	NA	TGTGCCAGCAGCTTAGACAGGGCGACCTCCTACAATGAGCAGTACTTC	CASSLDRATSYNEQYF
NA	TRBV25-1	TRBJ2-3	few	TGTGCCAGCAATCCGGACTTCTACACAGATACGCAGTATTTT	CASNPDFYTDTQYF
TRBD2	TRBV20-1	TRBJ2-5	many	TGCAGTGCTACAGCGGGGGGTCCTCGTGGAGAGACCCAGTACTTC	CSATAGGPRGETQYF
NA	TRBV5-1	TRBJ2-1	NA	TGCGCCAGCAGCTTGGCTGGGGGTAAAAATGAGCAGTTCTTC	CASSLAGGKNEQFF
NA	TRBV20-1	TRBJ2-3	few	TGCAGTGTCGCGGCCGGTGACACAGATACGCAGTATTTT	CSVAAGDTDTQYF
NA	TRBV7-9	TRBJ2-4	few	TGTGCCAGCAGCGCTTCGCCAAAAAACATTCAGTACTTC	CASSASPKNIQYF
TRBD2	TRBV10-3	TRBJ2-7	many	TGTGCCATCAGTGGGACTAGCGGGTTCGGTGAGCAGTACTTC	CAISGTSGFGEQYF
NA	TRBV12-3/TRBV12-4	TRBJ1-1	NA	TGTGCCAGCAGTACCGGGGGGCGCAGCACTGAAGCTTTCTTT	CASSTGGRSTEAFF
TRBD2	TRBV7-2	TRBJ2-2	NA	TGTGCCAGCAGCTTATTCCCGCCGGGACTAGCGGGGGCCTCCACCGGGGAGCTGTTTTTT	CASSLFPPGLAGASTGELFF
TRBD1	TRBV5-1	TRBJ1-6	few	TGCGCCAGCAGCTCCCTCGAGGGGACAGGGGGCATTGATTCACCCCTCCACTTT	CASSSLEGTGGIDSPLHF